The source of this TCR beta chain is a study of T cell responses to AZD1222 COVID-19 vaccine. V was shortened by 3 bases and J by 1 base, with 10 bases between the two germline ends. The CDR3 has 15 residues. Germline V gene sequence: CDR1 SGHTA, CDR2 FQGTGA. The repertoire was sequenced with immunoSEQ multiplex PCR; TCRdb's copy has only in-frame clones and lacks some. The sample includes around 120,000 clones, around nine tenths of them seen just once. As regards this clone: What it binds is not known.

Study results and limitations: Receipt of two AZD1222 doses was followed by a rise in Spike-specific TCR breadth and depth. Distributed over spike, vaccine-associated CD4 TCRs predominated at 160-218 and 743-854. Seropositivity was recorded at baseline in only a handful of AZD1222 recipients. There were mostly white British donors and more females than males, and clonal diversity was possibly underestimated.

The origin of this receptor is an adult who received the AZD1222 COVID-19 vaccine. The chain couples TRBV7-3 to TRBJ2-1, with D unclear. Sequencing used peripheral blood, obtained 28 days after the second AZD1222 dose. CDR3 in amino acids: CASSFGGSSYNEQFF. The CDR3 DNA follows: TGTGCCAGCAGCTTTGGCGGCTCTTCCTACAATGAGCAGTTCTTC.